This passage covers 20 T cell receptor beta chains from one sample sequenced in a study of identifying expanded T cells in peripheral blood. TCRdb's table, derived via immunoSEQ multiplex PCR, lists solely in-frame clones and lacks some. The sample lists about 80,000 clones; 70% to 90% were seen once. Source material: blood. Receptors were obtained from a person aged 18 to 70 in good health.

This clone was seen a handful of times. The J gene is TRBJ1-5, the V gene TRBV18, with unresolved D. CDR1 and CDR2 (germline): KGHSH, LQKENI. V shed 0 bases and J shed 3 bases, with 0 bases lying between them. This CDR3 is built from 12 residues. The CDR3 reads CASSPPNQPQHF. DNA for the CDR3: TGTGCCAGCTCACCACCCAATCAGCCCCAGCATTTT.

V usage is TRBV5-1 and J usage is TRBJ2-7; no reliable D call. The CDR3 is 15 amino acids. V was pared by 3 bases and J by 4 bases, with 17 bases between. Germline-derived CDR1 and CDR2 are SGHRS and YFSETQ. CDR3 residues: CASSSTAQGIYEQYF. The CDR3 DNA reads TGCGCCAGCAGCTCAACGGCACAAGGGATATACGAGCAGTACTTC.

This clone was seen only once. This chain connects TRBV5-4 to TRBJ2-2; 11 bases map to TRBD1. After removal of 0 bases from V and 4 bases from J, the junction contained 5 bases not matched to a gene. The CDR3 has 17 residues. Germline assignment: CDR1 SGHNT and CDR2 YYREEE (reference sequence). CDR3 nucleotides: TGTGCCAGCAGCTTGGATTTAGGACAGGGGGCCACCGGGGAGCTGTTTTTT. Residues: CASSLDLGQGATGELFF.

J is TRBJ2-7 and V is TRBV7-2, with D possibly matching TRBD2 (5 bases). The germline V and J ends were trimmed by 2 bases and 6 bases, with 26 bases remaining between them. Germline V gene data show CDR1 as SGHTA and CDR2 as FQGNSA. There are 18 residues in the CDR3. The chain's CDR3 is CASSLSRLPGVEGFEQYF. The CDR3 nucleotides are TGTGCCAGCAGCTTATCTCGGCTTCCGGGCGTCGAGGGTTTCGAGCAGTACTTC.

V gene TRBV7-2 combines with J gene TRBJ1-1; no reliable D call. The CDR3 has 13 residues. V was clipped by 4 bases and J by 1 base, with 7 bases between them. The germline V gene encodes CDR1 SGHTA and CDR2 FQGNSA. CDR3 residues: CASSSDQNTEAFF. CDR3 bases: TGTGCCAGCAGCTCAGACCAGAACACTGAAGCTTTCTTT.

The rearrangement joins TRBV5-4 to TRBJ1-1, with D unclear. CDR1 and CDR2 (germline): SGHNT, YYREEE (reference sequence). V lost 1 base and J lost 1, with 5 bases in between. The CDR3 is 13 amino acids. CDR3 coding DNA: TGTGCCAGCAGCTTGAGTCAGAACACTGAAGCTTTCTTT. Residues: CASSLSQNTEAFF.

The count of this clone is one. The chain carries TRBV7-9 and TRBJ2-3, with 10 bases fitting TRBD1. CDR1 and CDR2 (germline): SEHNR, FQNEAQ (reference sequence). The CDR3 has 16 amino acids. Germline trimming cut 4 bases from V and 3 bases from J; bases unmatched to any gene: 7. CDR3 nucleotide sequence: TGTGCCAGCAGCTCGCGAAGGGGACAGGGGACAGATACGCAGTATTTT. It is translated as CASSSRRGQGTDTQYF.

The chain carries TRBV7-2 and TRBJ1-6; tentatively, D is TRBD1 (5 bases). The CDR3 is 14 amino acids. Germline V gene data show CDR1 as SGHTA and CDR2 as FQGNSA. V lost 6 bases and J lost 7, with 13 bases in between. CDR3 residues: CASSPARGNSPLHF. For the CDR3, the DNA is TGTGCCAGCAGTCCAGCAAGGGGAAATTCACCCCTCCACTTT.

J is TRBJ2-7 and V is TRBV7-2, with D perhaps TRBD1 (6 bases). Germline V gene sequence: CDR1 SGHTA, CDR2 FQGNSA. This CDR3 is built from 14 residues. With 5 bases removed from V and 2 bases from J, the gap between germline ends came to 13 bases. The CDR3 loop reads CASSPPDSPYEQYF. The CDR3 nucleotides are TGTGCCAGCAGCCCACCGGACAGCCCCTACGAGCAGTACTTC.

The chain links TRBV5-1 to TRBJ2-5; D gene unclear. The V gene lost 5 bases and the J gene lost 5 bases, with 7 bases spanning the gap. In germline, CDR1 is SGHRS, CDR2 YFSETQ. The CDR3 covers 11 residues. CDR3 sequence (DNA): TGCGCCAGCAGGGTAGGGGAGACCCAGTACTTC. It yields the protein CASRVGETQYF.

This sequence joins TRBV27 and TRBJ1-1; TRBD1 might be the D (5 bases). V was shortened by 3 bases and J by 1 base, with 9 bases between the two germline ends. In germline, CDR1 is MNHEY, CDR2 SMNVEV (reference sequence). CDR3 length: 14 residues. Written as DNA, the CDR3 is TGTGCCAGCAGTTTTGGAGGGGCGAACACTGAAGCTTTCTTT. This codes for CASSFGGANTEAFF.

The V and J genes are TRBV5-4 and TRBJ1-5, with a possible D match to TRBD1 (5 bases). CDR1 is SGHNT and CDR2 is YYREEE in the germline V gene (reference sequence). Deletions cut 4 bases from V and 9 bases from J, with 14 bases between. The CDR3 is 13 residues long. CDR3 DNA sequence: TGTGCCAGCAGCCCATTTCTGGGGGGGCCCCAGCATTTT. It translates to CASSPFLGGPQHF. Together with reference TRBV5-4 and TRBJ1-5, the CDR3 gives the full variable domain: ETGVTQSPTHLIKTRGQQVTLRCSSQSGHNTVSWYQQALGQGPQFIFQYYREEENGRGNFPPRFSGLQFPNYSSELNVNALELDDSALYLCASSPFLGGPQHFGDGTRLSIL.

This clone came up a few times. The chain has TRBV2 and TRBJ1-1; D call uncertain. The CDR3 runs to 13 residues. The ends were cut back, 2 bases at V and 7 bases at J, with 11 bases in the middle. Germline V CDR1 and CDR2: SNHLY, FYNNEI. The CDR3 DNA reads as TGTGCCAGCAGTGAATGGCAGGCGAGTGAAGCTTTCTTT. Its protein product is CASSEWQASEAFF.

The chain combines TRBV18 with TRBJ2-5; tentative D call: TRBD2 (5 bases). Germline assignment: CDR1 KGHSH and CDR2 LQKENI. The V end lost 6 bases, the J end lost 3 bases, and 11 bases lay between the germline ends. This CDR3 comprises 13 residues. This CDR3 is CASSFTREETQYF. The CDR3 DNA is TGTGCCAGCTCCTTCACTAGGGAAGAGACCCAGTACTTC.

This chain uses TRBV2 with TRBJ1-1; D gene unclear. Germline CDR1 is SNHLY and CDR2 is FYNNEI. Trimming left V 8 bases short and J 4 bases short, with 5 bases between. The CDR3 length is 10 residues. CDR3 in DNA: TGTGCCAGCGGAACCACTGAAGCTTTCTTT. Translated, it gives CASGTTEAFF. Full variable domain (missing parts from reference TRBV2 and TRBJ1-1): EPEVTQTPSHQVTQMGQEVILRCVPISNHLYFYWYRQILGQKVEFLVSFYNNEISEKSEIFDDQFSVERPDGSNFTLKIRSTKLEDSAMYFCASGTTEAFFGQGTRLTVV.

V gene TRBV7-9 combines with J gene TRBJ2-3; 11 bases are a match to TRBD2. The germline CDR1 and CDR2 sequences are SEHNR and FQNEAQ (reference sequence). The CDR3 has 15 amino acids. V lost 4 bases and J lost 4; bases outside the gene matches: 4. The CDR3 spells CASSSIAGGPDTQYF. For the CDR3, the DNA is TGTGCCAGCAGCTCGATAGCGGGGGGGCCAGATACGCAGTATTTT. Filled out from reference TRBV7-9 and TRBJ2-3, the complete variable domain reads DTGVSQNPRHKITKRGQNVTFRCDPISEHNRLYWYRQTLGQGPEFLTYFQNEAQLEKSRLLSDRFSAERPKGSFSTLEIQRTEQGDSAMYLCASSSIAGGPDTQYFGPGTRLTVL.

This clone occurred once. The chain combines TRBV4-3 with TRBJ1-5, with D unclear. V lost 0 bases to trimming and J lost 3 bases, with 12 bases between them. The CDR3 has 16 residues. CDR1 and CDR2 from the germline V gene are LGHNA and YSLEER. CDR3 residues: CASSQDRARSNQPQHF. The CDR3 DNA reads TGCGCCAGCAGCCAAGATCGGGCTAGATCCAATCAGCCCCAGCATTTT.

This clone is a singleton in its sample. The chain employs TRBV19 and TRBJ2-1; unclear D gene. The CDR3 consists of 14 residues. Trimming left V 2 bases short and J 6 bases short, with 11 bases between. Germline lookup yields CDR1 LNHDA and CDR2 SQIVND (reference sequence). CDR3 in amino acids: CASSIRIRSNEQFF. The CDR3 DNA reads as TGTGCCAGTAGTATACGCATTAGATCCAATGAGCAGTTCTTC.

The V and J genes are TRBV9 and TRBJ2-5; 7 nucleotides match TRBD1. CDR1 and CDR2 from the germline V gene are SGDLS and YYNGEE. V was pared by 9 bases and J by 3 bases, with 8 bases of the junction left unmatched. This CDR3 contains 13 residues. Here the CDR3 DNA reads TGTGCCACCGCCAGGGGGACCGAAGAGACCCAGTACTTC. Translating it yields CATARGTEETQYF. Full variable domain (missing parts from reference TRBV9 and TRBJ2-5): DSGVTQTPKHLITATGQRVTLRCSPRSGDLSVYWYQQSLDQGLQFLIQYYNGEERAKGNILERFSAQQFPDLHSELNLSSLELGDSALYFCATARGTEETQYFGPGTRLLVL.

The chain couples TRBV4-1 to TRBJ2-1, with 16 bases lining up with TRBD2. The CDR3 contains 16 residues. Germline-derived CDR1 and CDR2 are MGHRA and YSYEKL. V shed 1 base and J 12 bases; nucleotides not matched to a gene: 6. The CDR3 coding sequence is TGCGCCAGCAGCCAAGTTCCGGGACTAGCGGGGGGGCCGCAGTTCTTC. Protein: CASSQVPGLAGGPQFF.